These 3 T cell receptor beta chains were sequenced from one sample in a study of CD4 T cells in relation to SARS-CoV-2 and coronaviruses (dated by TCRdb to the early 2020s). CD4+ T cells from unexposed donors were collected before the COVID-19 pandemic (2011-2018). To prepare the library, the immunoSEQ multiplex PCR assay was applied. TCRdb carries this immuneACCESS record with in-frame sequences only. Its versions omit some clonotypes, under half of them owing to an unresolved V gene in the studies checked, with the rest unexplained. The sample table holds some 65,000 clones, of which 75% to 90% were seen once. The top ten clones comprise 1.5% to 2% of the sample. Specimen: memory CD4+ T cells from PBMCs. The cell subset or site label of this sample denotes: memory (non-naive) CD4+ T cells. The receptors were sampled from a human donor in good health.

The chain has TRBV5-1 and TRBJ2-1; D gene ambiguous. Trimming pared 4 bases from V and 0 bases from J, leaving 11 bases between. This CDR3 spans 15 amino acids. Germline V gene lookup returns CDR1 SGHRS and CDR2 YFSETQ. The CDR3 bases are TGCGCCAGCAGCCTAGACTCTCCCTCCTACAATGAGCAGTTCTTC. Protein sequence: CASSLDSPSYNEQFF.

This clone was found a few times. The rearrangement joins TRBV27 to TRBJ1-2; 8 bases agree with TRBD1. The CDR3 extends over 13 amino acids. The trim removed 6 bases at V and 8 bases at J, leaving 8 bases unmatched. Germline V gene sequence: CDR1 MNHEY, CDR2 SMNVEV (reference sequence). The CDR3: CASSPYRGEGYTF. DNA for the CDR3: TGTGCCAGCAGCCCCTACAGGGGGGAAGGCTACACCTTC.

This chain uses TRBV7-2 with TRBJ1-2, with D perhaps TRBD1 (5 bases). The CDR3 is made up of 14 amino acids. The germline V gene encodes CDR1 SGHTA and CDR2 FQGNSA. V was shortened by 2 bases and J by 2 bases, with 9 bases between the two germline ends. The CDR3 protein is CASSLSRTNYGYTF. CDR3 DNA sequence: TGTGCCAGCAGCTTAAGTCGGACAAACTATGGCTACACCTTC.